This T cell receptor (beta chain) is from a study of T cell responses to AZD1222 COVID-19 vaccine. Findings and limits, study-wide: Targets within unmutated variant regions were reportedly found for nearly half of spike-specific TCRs.

Profiling relied on immunoSEQ multiplex PCR, and the TCRdb table lists in-frame clones only, not all of them. The sample contains tens of thousands of clones, roughly 90% of which appear only once. Concerning this clone itself: Antigen specificity is unknown.

This CDR3 is built from 15 residues. Germline V gene sequence: CDR1 SGHVS, CDR2 FNYEAQ. J was trimmed by 2 bases and V by 0 bases; bases with no gene match: 0. The chain couples TRBV7-6 to TRBJ2-1; 8 bases match TRBD2. This sequence was found in an adult who received the AZD1222 COVID-19 vaccine. This sample comprised peripheral blood, obtained 28 days after the second AZD1222 dose. The CDR3 region has the DNA TGTGCCAGCAGCTTAGCTAGCGGGGCCTACAATGAGCAGTTCTTC. Translating it yields CASSLASGAYNEQFF.